This is a list of T cell receptor beta chains from one sample in a study of cytomegalovirus exposure and HLA in healthy donors. Only in-frame clones appear in the TCRdb table, and some are missing; sequencing was by immunoSEQ multiplex PCR. The table includes about 260,000 clones, 90% detected once. The sequenced material came from PBMCs. These receptors originate from a woman under 40 in good health and CMV-seronegative. CDR3s include the opening cysteine and the closing phenylalanine or tryptophan. D genes are given only for firm matches. Clone sizes are given selectively: once, few, many, or a class where the clone is expanded.

d_call j_call v_call clone_size cdr3_aa cdr3_nt
NA TRBJ1-1 TRBV6-5 NA CASSYSPPSPNTEAFF TGTGCCAGCAGTTACTCTCCCCCCAGCCCGAACACTGAAGCTTTCTTT
NA TRBJ1-3 TRBV6-1 NA CASSESSVSGNTIYF TGTGCCAGCAGTGAATCAAGCGTCTCTGGAAACACCATATATTTT
NA TRBJ2-2 TRBV7-6 NA CASRQTLNTGELFF TGTGCCAGCAGACAGACGCTTAACACCGGGGAGCTGTTTTTT
NA TRBJ2-1 TRBV27 NA CASSLYLSFSHNEQFF TGTGCCAGCAGTTTATACCTCTCTTTCAGTCACAATGAGCAGTTCTTC
NA TRBJ2-7 TRBV6-1 NA CASSEVPEYYEQYF TGTGCCAGCAGTGAAGTTCCGGAGTACTACGAGCAGTACTTC
NA TRBJ1-1 TRBV7-2 few CASSLASANTEAFF TGTGCCAGCAGCTTAGCTTCGGCCAACACTGAAGCTTTCTTT
NA TRBJ1-5 TRBV9 NA CASSVDPNQPQHF TGTGCCAGCAGCGTCGACCCAAATCAGCCCCAGCATTTT
TRBD2 TRBJ2-3 TRBV7-9 NA CASSFTGLAGPTDTQYF TGTGCCAGCAGCTTTACCGGACTAGCGGGGCCGACAGATACGCAGTATTTT
NA TRBJ1-4 TRBV6-1 NA CASTPAEGSNEKLFF TGTGCCAGCACTCCGGCGGAGGGGTCTAATGAAAAACTGTTTTTT
TRBD1 TRBJ1-3 TRBV27 NA CASSSTGVSGNTIYF TGTGCCAGCAGTTCGACAGGGGTCTCTGGAAACACCATATATTTT
NA TRBJ2-3 TRBV28 NA CASSSYRDNTDTQYF TGTGCCAGCAGTTCATACCGGGACAACACAGATACGCAGTATTTT
TRBD2 TRBJ2-7 TRBV7-9 few CASSLAQGGNYEQYF TGTGCCAGCAGCTTAGCCCAGGGAGGGAACTACGAGCAGTACTTC
NA TRBJ2-7 TRBV27 NA CASSGNMVSSYEQYF TGTGCCAGCAGCGGTAACATGGTGAGCTCCTACGAGCAGTACTTC
TRBD1 TRBJ1-2 TRBV5-1 NA CASSPGTGGSYGYTF TGCGCCAGCAGCCCCGGGACAGGGGGTTCCTATGGCTACACCTTC
TRBD1 TRBJ2-3 TRBV2 NA CASSPPDRVTDTQYF TGTGCCAGCAGTCCCCCGGACAGGGTTACAGATACGCAGTATTTT
TRBD2 TRBJ2-1 TRBV7-3 NA CASSSSEREVGNEQFF TGTGCCAGCAGCTCCTCGGAGCGGGAGGTCGGAAATGAGCAGTTCTTC
NA TRBJ2-7 TRBV7-2 few CASSPVTDGLPEASYEQYF TGTGCCAGCAGCCCCGTGACGGACGGACTCCCCGAGGCCTCCTACGAGCAGTACTTC
NA TRBJ2-7 TRBV11-3 NA CASSASYEQYF TGTGCCAGCAGCGCCTCTTACGAGCAGTACTTC
NA TRBJ1-1 TRBV15 NA CATSRLQGRGENDTEAFF TGTGCCACCAGCAGATTGCAGGGGCGCGGGGAGAATGACACTGAAGCTTTCTTT
TRBD2 TRBJ2-7 TRBV4-3 NA CASSQDRRLAAEQYF TGCGCCAGCAGCCAAGACCGCAGACTAGCGGCTGAGCAGTACTTC
TRBD2 TRBJ2-3 TRBV4-1 NA CASSHGLAGTDTQYF TGCGCCAGCAGCCACGGACTAGCGGGGACAGATACGCAGTATTTT
TRBD1 TRBJ1-1 TRBV28 NA CASSPWTGRTEAFF TGTGCCAGCAGTCCCTGGACAGGGCGGACTGAAGCTTTCTTT
NA TRBJ1-2 TRBV19 NA CASSMGHRENYGYTF TGTGCCAGTAGTATGGGTCACAGGGAAAACTATGGCTACACCTTC
NA TRBJ2-2 TRBV15 NA CATELRGQGFHTGELFF TGTGCCACCGAGCTTCGTGGTCAGGGCTTTCACACCGGGGAGCTGTTTTTT
TRBD1 TRBJ1-5 TRBV6-5 NA CASRKAGQALSPQHF TGTGCCAGCAGAAAGGCGGGACAGGCACTTTCGCCCCAGCATTTT
TRBD2 TRBJ2-4 TRBV7-6 NA CASSLLAGGDGIQYF TGTGCCAGCAGCTTACTAGCGGGAGGGGATGGCATTCAGTACTTC
NA TRBJ2-7 TRBV4-1 NA CASSPSLPGGYYEQYF TGCGCCAGCAGCCCGTCATTACCCGGGGGCTACTACGAGCAGTACTTC
NA TRBJ2-2 TRBV7-8 NA CASSLVGRAAIGELFF TGTGCCAGCAGCTTAGTGGGCAGGGCGGCGATCGGGGAGCTGTTTTTT
TRBD2 TRBJ2-1 TRBV5-6 NA CASSAGLAGFYNEQFF TGTGCCAGCAGCGCGGGACTAGCGGGCTTTTACAATGAGCAGTTCTTC
NA TRBJ2-1 TRBV7-2 NA CASRPQQVSSYNEQFF TGTGCCAGCCGTCCCCAGCAGGTGAGCTCCTACAATGAGCAGTTCTTC
TRBD1 TRBJ1-1 TRBV29-1 NA CSVTTREGAGTEAFF TGCAGCGTTACCACAAGGGAGGGGGCTGGGACTGAAGCTTTCTTT
TRBD2 TRBJ2-7 TRBV5-6 NA CASSLRGSGTRHEQYF TGTGCCAGCAGCCTACGTGGTAGCGGGACCCGACACGAGCAGTACTTC
NA TRBJ2-7 TRBV11-3 NA CASSNVGHEQYF TGTGCCAGCAGCAATGTGGGCCACGAGCAGTACTTC
NA TRBJ1-1 TRBV19 few CASSIGGSEAFF TGTGCCAGTAGTATAGGGGGGTCTGAAGCTTTCTTT
NA TRBJ2-1 TRBV4-1 NA CASSQPSLGGLNNEQFF TGCGCCAGCAGCCAACCGAGTTTAGGCGGCCTCAACAATGAGCAGTTCTTC
NA TRBJ2-7 TRBV7-9 NA CASSLSEVYEQYF TGTGCCAGCAGCTTATCCGAGGTCTACGAGCAGTACTTC
NA TRBJ2-1 TRBV4-1 NA CASSPGAVNEQFF TGCGCCAGCAGCCCAGGGGCGGTAAATGAGCAGTTCTTC
NA TRBJ2-6 TRBV4-3 NA CASSQDVPGGTGANVLTF TGCGCCAGCAGCCAAGATGTGCCAGGGGGGACGGGGGCCAACGTCCTGACTTTC
TRBD1 TRBJ2-1 TRBV25-1 NA CASSEVRQGIHEQFF TGTGCCAGCAGTGAAGTGAGACAGGGGATCCATGAGCAGTTCTTC
TRBD2 TRBJ2-5 TRBV7-3 NA CASSLTALAGGQETQYF TGTGCCAGCAGCTTAACGGCGCTAGCGGGAGGGCAAGAGACCCAGTACTTC
NA TRBJ1-4 TRBV19 NA CASSPLDTNEKLFF TGTGCCAGTAGCCCCCTGGATACTAATGAAAAACTGTTTTTT
TRBD2 TRBJ2-7 TRBV5-6 NA CASSFSGSPYEQYF TGTGCCAGCAGCTTTAGCGGGTCCCCCTACGAGCAGTACTTC
NA TRBJ2-7 TRBV19 NA CASGNYEQYF TGTGCCAGTGGAAATTACGAGCAGTACTTC
NA TRBJ1-5 TRBV6-1 NA CASSLSSGGNQPQHF TGTGCCAGCAGCCTCAGCTCGGGTGGCAATCAGCCCCAGCATTTT
TRBD2 TRBJ2-7 TRBV4-2 NA CASSQMGGSGREQYF TGTGCCAGCAGCCAAATGGGCGGGAGTGGTCGCGAGCAGTACTTC
NA TRBJ2-1 TRBV18 NA CASSPGGPYNEQFF TGTGCCAGCTCACCAGGGGGCCCCTACAATGAGCAGTTCTTC
NA TRBJ1-5 TRBV7-2 NA CASSPRGRDNQPQHF TGTGCCAGCAGCCCGAGGGGCAGGGACAATCAGCCCCAGCATTTT